This T cell receptor beta chain is drawn from a study of T cells after yellow fever vaccination. Study findings and constraints: A limited proportion of clonotypes was detected within both the CD4 and CD8 compartments. The study re-detected most primary-vaccination clones after the booster (approximately 96% CD4, 88% CD8). There was a possibility that FACS-sorted repertoires contained abundant clonotypes contaminating from the bulk population.

Germline CDR1 reads LGHDT; CDR2 reads YNNKEL (reference sequence). The V segment lost 0 bases and the J segment 2 bases; nucleotides outside the gene matches: 6. This CDR3 is built from 18 residues. Regarding this clonotype: Its target is unknown.

TCRdb re-analysed the 5' RACE reads in MiXCR, keeping a single row per CDR3 protein. The table has 300,000 or so distinct CDR3 sequences, 3% to 4.5% seen once. V and J are TRBV3-1 and TRBJ2-3, with 12 positions matching TRBD2. The source material was PBMCs, sampled 5 days after the yellow fever booster vaccination. The sequence was collected from a young man who received the YFV17D yellow fever vaccine. CDR3 sequence reads: CASSQDLAGGPITDTQYF. The CDR3 nucleotides read TGTGCCAGCAGCCAAGATCTAGCGGGGGGGCCAATCACAGATACGCAGTATTTT.